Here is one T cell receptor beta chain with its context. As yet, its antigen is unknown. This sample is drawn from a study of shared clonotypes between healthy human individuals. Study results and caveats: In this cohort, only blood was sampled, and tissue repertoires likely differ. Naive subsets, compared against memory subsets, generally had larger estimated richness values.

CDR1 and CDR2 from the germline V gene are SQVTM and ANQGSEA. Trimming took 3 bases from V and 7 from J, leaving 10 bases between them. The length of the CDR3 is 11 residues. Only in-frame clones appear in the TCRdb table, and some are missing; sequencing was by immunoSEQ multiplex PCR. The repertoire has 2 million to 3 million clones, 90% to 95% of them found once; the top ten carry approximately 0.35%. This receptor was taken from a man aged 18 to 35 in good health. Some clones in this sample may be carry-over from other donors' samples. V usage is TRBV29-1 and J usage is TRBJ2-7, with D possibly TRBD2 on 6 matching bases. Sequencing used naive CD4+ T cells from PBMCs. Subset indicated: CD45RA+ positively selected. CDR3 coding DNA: TGCAGCGTTGAGCGGGGTGGTGAGCAGTACTTC. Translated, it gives CSVERGGEQYF.